The text below deals with one T cell receptor beta chain. Its specificity is not known. The data are from a study of cytotoxic CD8 clonotypes in ibrutinib-treated CLL. Study-level findings and limits: Public clonotypes, an uncommon group, contracted or remained stable on treatment.

Data came from immunoSEQ multiplex PCR; TCRdb stores just in-frame clones and leaves some out. In the table there are about 310,000 clones, roughly 85% of which are singletons. This clonotype originated in a human donor with chronic lymphocytic leukemia. The material sequenced was PBMCs, taken before ibrutinib treatment.

DNA for the CDR3: TGTGCCATCAGTGAGCTTCACAGGGAAAATGAAAAACTGTTTTTT. Its protein is CAISELHRENEKLFF. The chain couples TRBV10-3 to TRBJ1-4; possible D gene TRBD1, 6 bases. The V end lost 2 bases, the J end lost 5 bases, and 12 bases lay between the germline ends. Germline CDR1 ENHRY, CDR2 SYGVKD. This CDR3 is 15 amino acids long.